The subject of this entry is one TCR beta chain. Its antigen is still unknown. Tumor tissue was taken before any definitive surgery or chemotherapy was given. Trimming at V came to 0 bases and at J to 5 bases, leaving 5 bases not matched to a gene. This CDR3 is 15 amino acids long. Germline V gene sequence: CDR1 SGHDN, CDR2 FVKESK. Sequenced by immunoSEQ multiplex PCR; TCRdb stores in-frame clones only, minus some. This sample has about 18,000 clones, with approximately 77% found just once. This sample was included in a study of high-grade serous ovarian cancer treatment subgroups. At the level of the study: Each sample yielded on average around 7,300 unique TCR beta rearrangements from around 15,000 reads.

General study results and limits: Repertoire similarity ranged roughly 0.095 to 0.79 between tumors of one patient. CDR1 and CDR2 were left unanalyzed; analyses focused on CDR3. Clonal relatedness tracked neoantigen level, and by trend copy number and mutation load.

Source material: tumor tissue. The clonotype comes from a human donor with high-grade serous ovarian cancer. The chain combines TRBV14 with TRBJ2-5; 8 nucleotides match TRBD1. The chain's CDR3 is CASSQDTGGRETQYF. CDR3 bases: TGTGCCAGCAGCCAAGATACAGGGGGGCGCGAGACCCAGTACTTC. The full variable domain, its missing parts supplied by reference TRBV14 and TRBJ2-5, is EAGVTQFPSHSVIEKGQTVTLRCDPISGHDNLYWYRRVMGKEIKFLLHFVKESKQDESGMPNNRFLAERTGGTYSTLKVQPAELEDSGVYFCASSQDTGGRETQYFGPGTRLLVL.